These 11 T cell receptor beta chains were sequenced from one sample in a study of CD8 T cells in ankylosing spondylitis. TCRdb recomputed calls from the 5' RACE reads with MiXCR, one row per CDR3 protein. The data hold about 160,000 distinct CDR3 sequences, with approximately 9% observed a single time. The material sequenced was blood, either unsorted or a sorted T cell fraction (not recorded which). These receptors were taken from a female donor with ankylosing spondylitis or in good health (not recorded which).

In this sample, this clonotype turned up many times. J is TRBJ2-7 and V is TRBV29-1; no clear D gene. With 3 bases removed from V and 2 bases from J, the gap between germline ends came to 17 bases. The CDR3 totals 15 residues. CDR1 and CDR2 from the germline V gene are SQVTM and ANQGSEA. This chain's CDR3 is CSVESVGQVPYEQYF. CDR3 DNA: TGCAGCGTTGAGTCAGTTGGGCAGGTACCCTACGAGCAGTACTTC.

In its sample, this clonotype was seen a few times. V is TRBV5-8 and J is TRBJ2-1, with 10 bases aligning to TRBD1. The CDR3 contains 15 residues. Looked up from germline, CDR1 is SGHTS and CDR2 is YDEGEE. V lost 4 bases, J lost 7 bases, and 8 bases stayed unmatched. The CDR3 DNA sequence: TGTGCCAGCAGCGACTTAGACAGGGGGCTGAATGAGCAGTTCTTC. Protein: CASSDLDRGLNEQFF. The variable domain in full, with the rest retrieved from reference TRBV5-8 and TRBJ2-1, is EAGVTQSPTHLIKTRGQQATLRCSPISGHTSVYWYQQALGLGLQFLLWYDEGEERNRGNFPPRFSGRQFPNYSSELNVNALELEDSALYLCASSDLDRGLNEQFFGPGTRLTVL.

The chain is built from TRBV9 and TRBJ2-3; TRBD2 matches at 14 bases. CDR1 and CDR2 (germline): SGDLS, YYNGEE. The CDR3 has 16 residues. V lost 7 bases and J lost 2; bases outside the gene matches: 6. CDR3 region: CASSGLAGGSTDTQYF. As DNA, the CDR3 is TGTGCCAGCTCCGGACTAGCGGGAGGCTCCACAGATACGCAGTATTTT. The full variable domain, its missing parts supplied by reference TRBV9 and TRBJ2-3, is DSGVTQTPKHLITATGQRVTLRCSPRSGDLSVYWYQQSLDQGLQFLIQYYNGEERAKGNILERFSAQQFPDLHSELNLSSLELGDSALYFCASSGLAGGSTDTQYFGPGTRLTVL.

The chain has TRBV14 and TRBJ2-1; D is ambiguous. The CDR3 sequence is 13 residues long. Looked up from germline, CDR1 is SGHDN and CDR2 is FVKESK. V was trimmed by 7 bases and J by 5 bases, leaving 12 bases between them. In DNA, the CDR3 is TGTGCCAGCAACCAGTGGCAGAACAATGAGCAGTTCTTC. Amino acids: CASNQWQNNEQFF. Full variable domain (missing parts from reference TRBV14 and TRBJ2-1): EAGVTQFPSHSVIEKGQTVTLRCDPISGHDNLYWYRRVMGKEIKFLLHFVKESKQDESGMPNNRFLAERTGGTYSTLKVQPAELEDSGVYFCASNQWQNNEQFFGPGTRLTVL.

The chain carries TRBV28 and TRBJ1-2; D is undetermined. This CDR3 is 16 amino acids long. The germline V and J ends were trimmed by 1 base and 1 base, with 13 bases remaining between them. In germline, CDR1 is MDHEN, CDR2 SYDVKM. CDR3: CASSLYRMADNYGYTF. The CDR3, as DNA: TGTGCCAGCAGTTTATACCGGATGGCAGATAACTATGGCTACACCTTC.

CDR3 in DNA: TGCGCCAGCAGCCAAGATCCAGGACAGCAAGAGACCCAGTACTTC. Residues: CASSQDPGQQETQYF. J is TRBJ2-5 and V is TRBV4-3; a possible D gene is TRBD1 (6 bases). This CDR3 is built from 15 residues. Per germline, CDR1 LGHNA and CDR2 YSLEER. Trimming took 0 bases from V and 2 from J, leaving 10 bases between them.

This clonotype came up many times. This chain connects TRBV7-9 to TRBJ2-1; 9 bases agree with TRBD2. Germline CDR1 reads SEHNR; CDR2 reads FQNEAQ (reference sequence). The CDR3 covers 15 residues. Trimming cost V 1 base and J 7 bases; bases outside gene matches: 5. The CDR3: CASSLEREVPNEQFF. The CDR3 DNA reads TGTGCCAGCAGCTTAGAGCGGGAGGTTCCGAATGAGCAGTTCTTC.

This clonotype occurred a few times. CDR3 sequence reads: CASSGTGGGYTF. The CDR3 DNA sequence: TGTGCCAGCAGCGGTACAGGAGGAGGCTACACCTTC. The V and J genes are TRBV7-6 and TRBJ1-2, with D perhaps matching TRBD1 (5 bases). V dropped 5 bases and J dropped 8 bases, with 12 bases sitting between them. This CDR3 is 12 amino acids long. Per germline, CDR1 SGHVS and CDR2 FNYEAQ.

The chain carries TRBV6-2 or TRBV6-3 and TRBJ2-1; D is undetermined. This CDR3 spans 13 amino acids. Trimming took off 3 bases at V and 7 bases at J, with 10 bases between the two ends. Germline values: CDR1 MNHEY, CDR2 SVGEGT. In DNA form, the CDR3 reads TGTGCCAGCAGTTATCGCCTTTTTAATGAGCAGTTCTTC. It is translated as CASSYRLFNEQFF.

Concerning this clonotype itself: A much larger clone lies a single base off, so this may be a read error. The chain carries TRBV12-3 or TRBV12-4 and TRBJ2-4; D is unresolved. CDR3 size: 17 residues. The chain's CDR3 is CTSSLNEGLLAKNIQYF. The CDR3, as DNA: TGTACCAGCAGTTTAAACGAAGGCTTACTAGCCAAAAACATTCAGTACTTC.

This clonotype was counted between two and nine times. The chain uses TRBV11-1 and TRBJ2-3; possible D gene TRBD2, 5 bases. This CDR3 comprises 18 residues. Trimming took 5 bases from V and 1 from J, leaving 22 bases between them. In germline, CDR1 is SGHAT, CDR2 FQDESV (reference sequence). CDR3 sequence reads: CASSQNPHLALRTDTQYF. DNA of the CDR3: TGTGCCAGCAGCCAAAACCCACATCTAGCATTACGCACAGATACGCAGTATTTT.